The clone carrying this TCR beta chain appeared many times. Antigen unknown. The data were obtained in a study of regulatory T cells in long-lasting Graves disease. Study outcomes and limitations: Clonotypes that were public and shared totalled 2,500 to 3,500 in persistent patients versus 966 in new patients.

CDR1 is SGHNT, CDR2 YENEEA, per germline. Trimming cost V 1 base and J 4 bases, with 10 bases left between them. The length of the CDR3 is 14 residues. Time point of the sample: newly diagnosed GD, antithyroid drugs for less than 3 months. The TCR library was made from RNA that had been extracted from PBMCs in TRIzol. TCR beta libraries were built with iRepertoire HTBI primers and Arm-PCR of CDR3 regions. MiXCR, applied by TCRdb to the multiplex PCR reads, yields one record per CDR3 protein. Counted here are around 250,000 distinct CDR3 sequences, approximately 16% occurring once; the ten biggest clones make up roughly 23%.

The sequence came from a female donor with Graves disease. The chain employs TRBV11-3 and TRBJ1-1; a possible D gene is TRBD1 (6 bases). This sample comprised peripheral blood mononuclear cells (PBMCs), obtained at new diagnosis, from a patient treated with antithyroid drugs. The CDR3 loop is CASSLGQGITEAFF. CDR3 coding DNA: TGTGCCAGCAGCTTAGGGCAGGGGATCACTGAAGCTTTCTTT.